This T cell receptor beta chain was captured by sequencing in a study of technical replicates of blood from a few donors. TCRdb's table, derived via immunoSEQ multiplex PCR, lists solely in-frame clones and lacks some. The sample shows 45,000 to 55,000 clones, approximately 95% of them seen only once. With 3 bases removed from V and 6 bases from J, the gap between germline ends came to 18 bases. Germline loops: CDR1 SGHKS, CDR2 YYEKEE (reference sequence). The CDR3 loop spans 16 amino acids. The chain recombines TRBV5-5 with TRBJ2-2; D gene uncertain. Sequenced: T cells isolated from PBMCs. The TCR sequence derives from a human donor in good health. The CDR3 region has the DNA TGTGCCAGCAGCTCCCTAGGTGAATTTAAGTCCGGGGAGCTGTTTTTT. The encoded protein is CASSSLGEFKSGELFF.